A single sample gave rise to the 7 T cell receptor beta chains below, sequenced in a study of control samples from healthy donors and cancer patients. The assay was immunoSEQ multiplex PCR, and TCRdb's table has in-frame clones only and misses some. The repertoire includes approximately 94,000 clones, about 85% of them detected once, and around 1.3% sits in the top ten. Sequencing was carried out using blood. The receptors here all came from a woman between 45 and 65 years old in good health.

The rearrangement joins TRBV5-1 to TRBJ2-1; TRBD1 aligns across 8 bases. Germline values: CDR1 SGHRS, CDR2 YFSETQ. The CDR3 is 16 amino acids. Trimming removed 0 bases from V and 9 bases from J; junction bases left unmatched: 11. In DNA form, the CDR3 reads TGCGCCAGCAGCTTGGAGACAGGGGCCGTTATGGGTGAGCAGTTCTTC. Its translation is CASSLETGAVMGEQFF.

V is TRBV28 and J is TRBJ1-5, with D possibly matching TRBD1 (5 bases). The CDR3 spans 13 residues. V was trimmed by 6 bases and J by 8 bases, leaving 14 bases between them. Germline CDR1 is MDHEN and CDR2 is SYDVKM. The DNA for the CDR3 is TGTGCCAGCAGGCGGTCCGGGGGTAAGCCCCAGCATTTT. Translated, it gives CASRRSGGKPQHF.

The chain employs TRBV5-1 and TRBJ1-1; 7 nucleotides line up with TRBD1. The V gene's germline CDR1 is SGHRS and CDR2 YFSETQ. The CDR3 contains 17 residues. Trimming removed 4 bases from V and 3 bases from J; junction bases left unmatched: 15. CDR3 sequence reads: CASSLLNPFQGDTEAFF. CDR3 DNA: TGCGCCAGCAGCCTCCTCAACCCGTTCCAGGGGGACACTGAAGCTTTCTTT.

This chain connects TRBV6-2 or TRBV6-3 to TRBJ1-2; 8 positions match TRBD1. The CDR3 runs 15 residues. CDR1 and CDR2 (germline): MNHEY, SVGEGT. After removal of 6 bases from V and 3 bases from J, the junction contained 9 bases not matched to a gene. CDR3 coding DNA: TGTGCCAGCAGCCCCCCCATGGACAGGGACTATGGCTACACCTTC. This gives the protein CASSPPMDRDYGYTF.

The CDR3 sequence: CASSEHSGTGYGYTF. CDR3 sequence (DNA): TGTGCCAGCAGTGAGCACTCCGGGACGGGTTATGGCTACACCTTC. V gene TRBV6-1 combines with J gene TRBJ1-2; TRBD1 might be the D (5 bases). This CDR3 has 15 amino acids. CDR1 is MNHNS, CDR2 SASEGT, per germline. V was cut by 3 bases and J by 5 bases, with 16 bases left in between.

J is TRBJ2-1 and V is TRBV24-1, with D uncertain. CDR1 and CDR2 from the germline V gene are KGHDR and SFDVKD. The germline V and J ends were trimmed by 9 bases and 8 bases, with 10 bases remaining between them. This CDR3 has 11 amino acids. The CDR3 here is CATSQGYEQFF. CDR3 sequence (DNA): TGTGCCACCTCCCAAGGGTATGAGCAGTTCTTC.

This sequence joins TRBV16 and TRBJ2-2; D possibly corresponds to TRBD1 (5 bases). Per germline, CDR1 KGHSY and CDR2 FQNENV. The CDR3 consists of 16 residues. Trimming took off 0 bases at V and 0 bases at J, with 8 bases between the two ends. CDR3 sequence reads: CASSQSQTANTGELFF. The CDR3 nucleotides read TGTGCCAGCAGCCAATCTCAGACAGCGAACACCGGGGAGCTGTTTTTT.